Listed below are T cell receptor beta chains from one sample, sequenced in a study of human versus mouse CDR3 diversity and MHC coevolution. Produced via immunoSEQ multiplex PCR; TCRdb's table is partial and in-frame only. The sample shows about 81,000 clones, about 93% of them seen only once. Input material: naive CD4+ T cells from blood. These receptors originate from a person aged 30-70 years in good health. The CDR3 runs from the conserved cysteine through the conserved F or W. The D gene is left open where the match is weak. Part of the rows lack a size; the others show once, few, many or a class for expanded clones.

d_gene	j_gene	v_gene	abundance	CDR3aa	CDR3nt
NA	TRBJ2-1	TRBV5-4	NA	CASSSPRRPNEQFF	TGTGCCAGCAGCTCCCCCCGGAGGCCCAATGAGCAGTTCTTC
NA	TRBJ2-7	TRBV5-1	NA	CASSLAYEQYF	TGCGCCAGCAGCTTGGCCTACGAGCAGTACTTC
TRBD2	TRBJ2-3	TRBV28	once	CASSTSWGGLAGGPRTDTQYF	TGTGCCAGCAGTACCTCTTGGGGGGGACTAGCGGGAGGGCCTCGAACAGATACGCAGTATTTT
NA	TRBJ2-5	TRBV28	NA	CASSLQQGGETQYF	TGTGCCAGCAGTTTACAACAGGGGGGGGAGACCCAGTACTTC
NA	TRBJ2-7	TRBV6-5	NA	CASSEGGSIYEQYF	TGTGCCAGCAGTGAAGGAGGTTCTATATACGAGCAGTACTTC
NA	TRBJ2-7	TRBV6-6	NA	CASSYSIPSSGYEQYF	TGTGCCAGCAGTTACTCGATACCTAGCAGTGGCTACGAGCAGTACTTC
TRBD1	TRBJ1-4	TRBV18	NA	CASSHSQGSQGQKLFF	TGTGCCAGCTCACACTCACAGGGGAGCCAGGGGCAAAAACTGTTTTTT
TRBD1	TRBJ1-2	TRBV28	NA	CASSLDRVAGYTF	TGTGCCAGCAGCCTGGACAGGGTCGCTGGCTACACCTTC
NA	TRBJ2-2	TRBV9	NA	CASSVAPTGELFF	TGTGCCAGCAGCGTAGCTCCCACCGGGGAGCTGTTTTTT
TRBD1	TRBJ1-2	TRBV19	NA	CASSPGADRGYGYTF	TGTGCCAGTAGTCCAGGAGCTGACAGGGGCTATGGCTACACCTTC
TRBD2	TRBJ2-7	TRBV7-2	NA	CASRGLAGVSYEQYF	TGTGCCAGCAGAGGACTAGCGGGGGTATCCTACGAGCAGTACTTC
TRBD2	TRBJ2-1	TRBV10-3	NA	CAISARTSGSPYNEQFF	TGTGCCATCAGTGCCCGGACTAGCGGGAGCCCCTACAATGAGCAGTTCTTC
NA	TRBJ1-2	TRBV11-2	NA	CASSLGRGSGGYTF	TGTGCCAGCAGCTTAGGGCGGGGTTCGGGAGGCTACACCTTC
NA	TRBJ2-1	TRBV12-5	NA	CASGLAGSPLNEQFF	TGTGCTAGTGGTTTGGCCGGGTCTCCCCTCAATGAGCAGTTCTTC
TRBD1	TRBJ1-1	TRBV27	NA	CASSPGQGGRTEAFF	TGTGCCAGCAGTCCGGGACAGGGGGGTAGGACTGAAGCTTTCTTT
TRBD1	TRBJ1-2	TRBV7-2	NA	CASRKGQGARGYTF	TGTGCCAGCAGGAAGGGACAGGGGGCGAGAGGCTACACCTTC
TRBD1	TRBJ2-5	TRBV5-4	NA	CASRMGQKETQYF	TGTGCCAGCAGGATGGGACAGAAGGAGACCCAGTACTTC
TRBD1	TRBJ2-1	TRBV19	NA	CASGGQGAKNEQFF	TGTGCCAGCGGCGGCCAGGGGGCGAAGAATGAGCAGTTCTTC
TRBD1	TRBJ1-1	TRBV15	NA	CATTGGASTEAFF	TGTGCCACCACAGGGGGCGCGAGCACTGAAGCTTTCTTT
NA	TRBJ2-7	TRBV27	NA	CASSLSRGYEQYF	TGTGCCAGCAGTTTATCCAGGGGCTACGAGCAGTACTTC
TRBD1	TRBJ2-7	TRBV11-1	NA	CASSPADRGREQYF	TGTGCCAGCAGCCCGGCAGACAGGGGTAGAGAGCAGTACTTC
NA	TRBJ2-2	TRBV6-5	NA	CASSPDFTGELFF	TGTGCCAGCAGTCCCGACTTCACCGGGGAGCTGTTTTTT
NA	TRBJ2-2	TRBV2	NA	CASSGNRGGTGELFF	TGTGCCAGCAGTGGAAACAGGGGAGGTACCGGGGAGCTGTTTTTT
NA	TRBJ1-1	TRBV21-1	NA	CASIKPPSSNTEAFF	TGTGCCAGCATCAAACCCCCTTCTTCGAACACTGAAGCTTTCTTT
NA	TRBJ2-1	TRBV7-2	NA	CATNPGFYNEQFF	TGTGCCACCAACCCGGGGTTTTACAATGAGCAGTTCTTC
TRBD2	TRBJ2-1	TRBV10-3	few	CAISSGTSVNEQFF	TGTGCCATCAGCTCCGGGACTAGCGTCAATGAGCAGTTCTTC
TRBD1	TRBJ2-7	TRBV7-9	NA	CASSSGTDSYEQYF	TGTGCCAGCAGCTCAGGGACAGACTCCTACGAGCAGTACTTC
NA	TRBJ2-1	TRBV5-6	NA	CASSFGLGANNEQFF	TGTGCCAGCAGCTTCGGGTTGGGGGCAAACAATGAGCAGTTCTTC
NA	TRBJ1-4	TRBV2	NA	CASNPNGNEKLFF	TGTGCCAGCAACCCTAACGGTAATGAAAAACTGTTTTTT
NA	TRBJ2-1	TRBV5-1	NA	CASSLGGTSYNEQFF	TGCGCCAGCAGCTTGGGGGGCACCTCCTACAATGAGCAGTTCTTC
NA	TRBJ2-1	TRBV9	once	CASSVGRVLTYNEQFF	TGTGCCAGCAGCGTTGGTCGGGTCTTAACCTACAATGAGCAGTTCTTC
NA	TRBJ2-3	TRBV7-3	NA	CASSPGGTDTQYF	TGTGCCAGCAGCCCCGGTGGCACAGATACGCAGTATTTT
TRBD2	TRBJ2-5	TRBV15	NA	CATSREKLAGGQETQYF	TGTGCCACCAGCAGAGAAAAGCTAGCGGGGGGCCAAGAGACCCAGTACTTC
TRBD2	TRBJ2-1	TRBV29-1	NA	CSARTSGSNEQFF	TGCAGCGCCAGGACTAGCGGGAGCAATGAGCAGTTCTTC
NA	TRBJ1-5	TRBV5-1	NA	CASSPGGEQPQHF	TGCGCCAGCAGCCCGGGGGGGGAACAGCCCCAGCATTTT
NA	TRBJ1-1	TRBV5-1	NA	CASSLDREEAFF	TGCGCCAGCAGCCTGGACCGGGAGGAAGCTTTCTTT
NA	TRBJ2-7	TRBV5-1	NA	CASSLIIGQGNEQYF	TGCGCCAGCAGCTTAATTATCGGGCAGGGGAACGAGCAGTACTTC
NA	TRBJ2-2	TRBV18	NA	CASSPQTVTRTGELFF	TGTGCCAGCTCACCACAAACAGTCACTCGCACCGGGGAGCTGTTTTTT
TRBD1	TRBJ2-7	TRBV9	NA	CASSVGNRGEQYF	TGTGCCAGCAGCGTAGGGAACAGGGGGGAGCAGTACTTC
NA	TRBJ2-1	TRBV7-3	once	CASSLRPSARNEQFF	TGTGCCAGCAGCTTAAGGCCTAGCGCCCGCAATGAGCAGTTCTTC
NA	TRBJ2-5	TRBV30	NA	CAWSVSETQYF	TGTGCCTGGAGTGTTTCGGAGACCCAGTACTTC
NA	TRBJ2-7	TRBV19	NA	CASSISQATSYEQYF	TGTGCCAGTAGTATATCTCAGGCCACCTCCTACGAGCAGTACTTC
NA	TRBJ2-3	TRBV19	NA	CASTPGSTDTQYF	TGTGCCAGTACTCCGGGTAGCACAGATACGCAGTATTTT
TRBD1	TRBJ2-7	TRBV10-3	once	CAISDRMGQGLSYEQYF	TGTGCCATCAGTGACCGGATGGGACAGGGGCTGTCCTACGAGCAGTACTTC
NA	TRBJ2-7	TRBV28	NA	CAIHGQNSYEQYF	TGTGCCATTCATGGACAGAACTCCTACGAGCAGTACTTC
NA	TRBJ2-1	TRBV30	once	CAWNVVQSNEQFF	TGTGCCTGGAACGTTGTCCAGTCCAATGAGCAGTTCTTC
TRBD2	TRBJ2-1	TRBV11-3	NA	CASSLGGPAGGNEQFF	TGTGCCAGCAGCTTAGGAGGGCCAGCGGGAGGGAATGAGCAGTTCTTC